This record covers a single TCR beta chain. The sample originates from a study of blood T cell repertoires in COVID-19. The CDR3 covers 15 residues. Germline CDR1 reads MNHEY; CDR2 reads SMNVEV (reference sequence). V lost 6 bases to trimming and J lost 6 bases; unmatched junction nucleotides: 11. Clones were sequenced by immunoSEQ multiplex PCR, and TCRdb holds only the in-frame ones, with some missing. The sample records about 150,000 clones, under 90% being singletons. The sample was peripheral blood. The rearrangement joins TRBV27 to TRBJ1-2; 9 bases are shared with TRBD1. The TCR comes from a human donor in a cohort sampled during active COVID-19. The CDR3 sequence: CASRRPGTGSDGYTF. In DNA, the CDR3 is TGTGCCAGCAGACGCCCCGGGACAGGGAGCGATGGCTACACCTTC.